A single sample is the source of the 2 T cell receptor beta chains below, sequenced in a study of blood T cell repertoires in COVID-19. Assay: immunoSEQ multiplex PCR; the TCRdb copy retains only in-frame clones and omits some. The table records about 53,000 clones, approximately 84% of them present only once. The sample was peripheral blood. The receptors come from a human donor with active or convalescent COVID-19. The donor label of this sample is uncertain.

This clone was seen a few times. The V gene is TRBV5-1, the J gene TRBJ2-7, with D possibly TRBD2 on 6 matching bases. Germline V lookup: CDR1 SGHRS, CDR2 YFSETQ. Trimming stripped 4 bases from V and 3 bases from J, with 11 bases between. This CDR3 spans 13 amino acids. The CDR3 reads CASSHRENYEQYF. DNA for the CDR3: TGCGCCAGCAGCCACCGGGAGAACTACGAGCAGTACTTC. Complete variable domain (other parts from reference TRBV5-1 and TRBJ2-7): KAGVTQTPRYLIKTRGQQVTLSCSPISGHRSVSWYQQTPGQGLQFLFEYFSETQRNKGNFPGRFSGRQFSNSRSEMNVSTLELGDSALYLCASSHRENYEQYFGPGTRLTVT.

This clone showed up just a few times. The CDR3 spells CASSQDPGSVNYGYTF. CDR3 coding DNA: TGTGCCAGCAGCCAAGATCCCGGCAGCGTTAACTATGGCTACACCTTC. This rearrangement joins TRBV4-2 to TRBJ1-2; no firm D call. The ends were cut back, 0 bases at V and 1 base at J, with 12 bases in the middle. Germline CDR1 is LGHNA and CDR2 is YNFKEQ. CDR3 length: 16 residues.